This entry lists 12 T cell receptor beta chains sequenced from one sample in a study of shared clonotypes between healthy human individuals. The naive CD8 fraction comprised CD45RO-negative cells positively selected for CCR7 and excluded terminally differentiated effector memory CD45RA+ cells. Clones were sequenced by immunoSEQ multiplex PCR, and TCRdb holds only the in-frame ones, with some missing. The sample lists some 2,100,000 clones, about 93% seen once, with 1.7% in the top ten. Sequencing was carried out using naive CD8+ T cells from PBMCs. These receptors were taken from a man between 18 and 29 years old in good health. Some clones in this sample may be carry-over from other donors' samples.

The chain has TRBV9 and TRBJ2-7; D may be TRBD1 (6 bases). CDR3 size: 14 residues. V lost 4 bases, J lost 6 bases, and 17 bases lay in between. The germline gives CDR1 SGDLS, CDR2 YYNGEE. The CDR3 protein is CASSSTGKPSEQYF. In nucleotides, the CDR3 is TGTGCCAGCAGCTCAACAGGGAAACCGTCCGAGCAGTACTTC.

J is TRBJ1-2 and V is TRBV19; D gene unclear. The CDR3 runs to 15 residues. V lost 9 bases and J 7 bases, leaving 24 bases between the germline ends. Looked up from germline, CDR1 is LNHDA and CDR2 is SQIVND (reference sequence). The chain's CDR3 is CASRPQRRLPSGYTF. The CDR3 coding sequence is TGTGCCAGCAGACCCCAAAGGCGCCTTCCCTCTGGCTACACCTTC.

The chain has TRBV13 and TRBJ2-3, with 9 bases matching TRBD1. J lost 3 bases, V lost 5 bases, and 9 bases had no gene match. CDR3 size: 16 residues. CDR1 is PRHDT, CDR2 FYEKMQ, per germline (reference sequence). CDR3 amino acids: CASSHAGTGWTDTQYF. The CDR3 nucleotides are TGTGCCAGCAGCCACGCCGGGACAGGGTGGACAGATACGCAGTATTTT.

This clone was recorded once. The chain couples TRBV2 to TRBJ2-5, with 9 bases identical to TRBD2. With V trimmed by 8 bases and J by 4 bases, 8 bases remained unmatched. Looked up from germline, CDR1 is SNHLY and CDR2 is FYNNEI. The CDR3 consists of 14 residues. The CDR3 spells CASPAGREGETQYF. The DNA of the CDR3 is TGTGCCAGCCCCGCCGGGCGGGAGGGAGAGACCCAGTACTTC.

The rearrangement uses TRBV7-9 and TRBJ1-1; no reliable D call. In germline, CDR1 is SEHNR, CDR2 FQNEAQ (reference sequence). V lost 3 bases to trimming and J lost 7 bases, with 18 bases between them. This CDR3 has 15 amino acids. The CDR3 coding sequence is TGTGCCAGCAGCTTTGACCGGTCCAGGCCGGGTGAAGCTTTCTTT. Residues: CASSFDRSRPGEAFF.

V gene TRBV5-1 combines with J gene TRBJ1-1; D might be TRBD1 (5 bases). Germline assignment: CDR1 SGHRS and CDR2 YFSETQ. Trimming removed 6 bases from V and 3 bases from J, with 18 bases in between. This CDR3 is built from 15 residues. CDR3: CASTRGEGSDTEAFF. The CDR3 DNA follows: TGCGCCAGCACCCGAGGGGAGGGGTCGGACACTGAAGCTTTCTTT.

V gene TRBV10-3 combines with J gene TRBJ1-1; no clear D. Looked up from germline, CDR1 is ENHRY and CDR2 is SYGVKD. This CDR3 has 14 residues. V lost 3 bases to trimming and J lost 4 bases, with 12 bases between them. The CDR3 DNA follows: TGTGCCATCAGTGATGTGACCCGGCGCACTGAAGCTTTCTTT. Translation: CAISDVTRRTEAFF.

The sample holds one count of this clone. V usage is TRBV7-9 and J usage is TRBJ2-5; no definite D call. The V end lost 6 bases, the J end lost 7 bases, and 21 bases lay between the germline ends. This CDR3 comprises 15 residues. Germline V lookup: CDR1 SEHNR, CDR2 FQNEAQ (reference sequence). CDR3 sequence (DNA): TGTGCCAGCAGTAGAAATGACGGATCCCATGGGACCCAGTACTTC. As protein: CASSRNDGSHGTQYF. The full variable domain, its missing parts supplied by reference TRBV7-9 and TRBJ2-5, is DTGVSQNPRHKITKRGQNVTFRCDPISEHNRLYWYRQTLGQGPEFLTYFQNEAQLEKSRLLSDRFSAERPKGSFSTLEIQRTEQGDSAMYLCASSRNDGSHGTQYFGPGTRLLVL.

This chain uses TRBV6-1 with TRBJ1-5; D is uncertain. Germline CDR1 reads MNHNS; CDR2 reads SASEGT. V lost 6 bases to trimming and J lost 0 bases, with 12 bases between them. The CDR3 has 15 residues. CDR3 DNA: TGTGCCAGCAGCCCCAGCTTGTATAGCAATCAGCCCCAGCATTTT. This translates into CASSPSLYSNQPQHF.

The chain combines TRBV9 with TRBJ1-2; D remains unclear. V was shortened by 5 bases and J by 3 bases, with 14 bases between the two germline ends. The CDR3 runs to 14 residues. CDR1 is SGDLS, CDR2 YYNGEE, per germline. In DNA, the CDR3 is TGTGCCAGCAGTTACACTACGGGGTACTATGGCTACACCTTC. Its protein product is CASSYTTGYYGYTF.

The chain uses TRBV6-5 and TRBJ2-7; the match to TRBD1 covers 9 bases. With 8 bases clipped from V and 2 bases from J, the junction kept 4 bases outside the gene matches. The CDR3 is made up of 13 amino acids. Germline CDR1 reads MNHEY; CDR2 reads SVGAGI. The CDR3 DNA reads as TGTGCCAGCGGGGGACAGGGACCCTACGAGCAGTACTTC. Protein product: CASGGQGPYEQYF.

The chain combines TRBV10-1 with TRBJ2-6; D may be TRBD2 (6 bases). The germline CDR1 and CDR2 sequences are WNHNN and SYGVQD (reference sequence). Trimming shortened V by 3 bases and J by 3 bases, and 9 bases separated the two germline ends. This CDR3 region has 15 residues. CDR3 bases: TGCGCCAGCAGTGACGGGGGACTTGGGGCCAACGTCCTGACTTTC. Its translation: CASSDGGLGANVLTF.